Each of the 13 T cell receptor beta chains below was sequenced from the same sample in a study of cytomegalovirus exposure and HLA in healthy donors. The data were produced by immunoSEQ multiplex PCR, yet TCRdb's version contains in-frame clones alone and is incomplete. The sample lists 250,000 or so clones; nearly 90% were seen once. The sequenced material came from PBMCs. The receptors here all came from a woman between 18 and 30 years old in good health and CMV-seronegative.

The chain combines TRBV5-4 with TRBJ2-2, with 11 bases that match TRBD2. The ends lost 3 bases at V and 1 base at J; junction bases unmatched: 8. This CDR3 comprises 18 residues. Germline V lookup: CDR1 SGHNT, CDR2 YYREEE (reference sequence). CDR3 region: CASSSRTLAGGNTGELFF. The CDR3 DNA is TGTGCCAGCAGCTCGAGAACCCTAGCGGGGGGGAACACCGGGGAGCTGTTTTTT.

The chain recombines TRBV10-2 with TRBJ2-1; D not certain. V lost 5 bases to trimming and J lost 0 bases, with 8 bases between them. The CDR3 runs 14 residues. Germline loops: CDR1 WSHSY, CDR2 SAAADI. In nucleotides, the CDR3 is TGCGCCAGCAGTATTTCAGACTCCTACAATGAGCAGTTCTTC. It encodes CASSISDSYNEQFF.

The chain employs TRBV19 and TRBJ1-2; TRBD1 matches at 9 bases. The ends lost 4 bases at V and 6 bases at J; junction bases unmatched: 12. This CDR3 comprises 16 residues. Germline CDR1 reads LNHDA; CDR2 reads SQIVND (reference sequence). In DNA, the CDR3 is TGTGCCAGTAGTACCCTAAACAGGGGGCCCACTCATGGCTACACCTTC. Translating it yields CASSTLNRGPTHGYTF.

The genes are TRBV10-3 and TRBJ2-7, with D possibly TRBD2 on 7 matching bases. The CDR3 is 12 residues long. V dropped 10 bases and J dropped 5 bases, with 15 bases sitting between them. Per germline, CDR1 ENHRY and CDR2 SYGVKD. The chain's CDR3 is CATQREGDEQYV. For the CDR3, the DNA is TGTGCCACTCAAAGGGAGGGGGACGAGCAGTACGTC.

This clone was picked up one time. The chain couples TRBV7-9 to TRBJ2-2; the D is unclear. V lost 10 bases and J lost 5, with 5 bases in between. This CDR3 spans 10 amino acids. Germline loops: CDR1 SEHNR, CDR2 FQNEAQ (reference sequence). The CDR3 region is CATLTGELFF. CDR3 sequence (DNA): TGTGCCACCCTAACCGGGGAGCTGTTTTTT.

This rearrangement joins TRBV6-5 to TRBJ1-4, with 9 bases fitting TRBD1. Germline trimming cut 6 bases from V and 9 bases from J; bases unmatched to any gene: 8. Germline V gene sequence: CDR1 MNHEY, CDR2 SVGAGI. The CDR3 runs to 14 residues. CDR3 bases: TGTGCCAGCAGAACCGGGACAGGGACCCAAAAACTGTTTTTT. This codes for CASRTGTGTQKLFF.

J is TRBJ2-6 and V is TRBV7-9, with a tentative D call TRBD1 (6 bases). This CDR3 spans 14 amino acids. Germline CDR1 is SEHNR and CDR2 is FQNEAQ (reference sequence). V was shortened by 1 base and J by 13 bases, with 14 bases between the two germline ends. CDR3 nucleotide sequence: TGTGCCAGCAGCTTAGGTCTCAGGGGAAGTGTCCTGACTTTC. It codes for CASSLGLRGSVLTF.

This chain joins TRBV7-9 and TRBJ1-2; D is unresolved. Per the germline V gene, CDR1 is SEHNR and CDR2 is FQNEAQ (reference sequence). CDR3 length: 14 amino acids. The germline V and J ends were trimmed by 1 base and 8 bases, with 14 bases remaining between them. The CDR3 sequence: CASSLEAALGGYTF. The CDR3, as DNA: TGTGCCAGCAGCTTAGAGGCAGCCCTCGGGGGCTACACCTTC. Using reference TRBV7-9 and TRBJ1-2 for the parts outside the CDR3, the full variable domain is DTGVSQNPRHKITKRGQNVTFRCDPISEHNRLYWYRQTLGQGPEFLTYFQNEAQLEKSRLLSDRFSAERPKGSFSTLEIQRTEQGDSAMYLCASSLEAALGGYTFGSGTRLTVV.

The chain couples TRBV28 to TRBJ2-3; 12 bases are shared with TRBD2. CDR1 and CDR2 (germline): MDHEN, SYDVKM. The junction had 4 bases not matched to a gene; V was cut back by 5 bases and J by 4 bases. The CDR3 is 15 amino acids. CDR3 nucleotide sequence: TGTGCCAGCAGTAGACTAGCGGGGGACTCAGATACGCAGTATTTT. This gives the protein CASSRLAGDSDTQYF.

The rearrangement links TRBV15 to TRBJ2-5, with 15 bases lining up with TRBD2. The CDR3 runs 16 residues. CDR1 is LNHNV, CDR2 YYDKDF, per germline (reference sequence). V gave up 5 bases and J gave up 3 bases; unmatched junction bases: 4. The CDR3 DNA reads as TGTGCCACCAGCTTTGGACTAGCGGGGGGGGAAGAGACCCAGTACTTC. Amino acid sequence: CATSFGLAGGEETQYF.

The chain is built from TRBV29-1 and TRBJ2-2; a possible D gene is TRBD2 (7 bases). CDR3 length equals 14 residues. Germline values: CDR1 SQVTM, CDR2 ANQGSEA. V lost 0 bases, J lost 7 bases, and 12 bases lay in between. CDR3 residues: CSVEDRGGIGELFF. The CDR3 DNA follows: TGCAGCGTTGAAGATCGCGGGGGCATCGGGGAGCTGTTTTTT.

CDR3 in amino acids: CASSPVGFQGPNEKLFF. The CDR3 nucleotides read TGTGCCAGCTCACCGGTTGGTTTCCAGGGGCCTAATGAAAAACTGTTTTTT. This chain joins TRBV18 and TRBJ1-4, with D perhaps matching TRBD1 (6 bases). Germline V gives CDR1 KGHSH, CDR2 LQKENI. The CDR3 loop spans 17 amino acids. Trimming cost V 3 bases and J 3 bases, with 17 bases left between them.

This clone occurred a few times. The chain carries TRBV4-1 and TRBJ2-7; a weak D match, TRBD2 (5 bases). CDR3 length equals 15 residues. The ends were cut back, 0 bases at V and 4 bases at J, with 13 bases in the middle. From germline, CDR1 is MGHRA and CDR2 YSYEKL. In DNA form, the CDR3 reads TGCGCCAGCAGCCAAGATCCCGGGGTAGGGTACGAGCAGTACGTC. Translated: CASSQDPGVGYEQYV.